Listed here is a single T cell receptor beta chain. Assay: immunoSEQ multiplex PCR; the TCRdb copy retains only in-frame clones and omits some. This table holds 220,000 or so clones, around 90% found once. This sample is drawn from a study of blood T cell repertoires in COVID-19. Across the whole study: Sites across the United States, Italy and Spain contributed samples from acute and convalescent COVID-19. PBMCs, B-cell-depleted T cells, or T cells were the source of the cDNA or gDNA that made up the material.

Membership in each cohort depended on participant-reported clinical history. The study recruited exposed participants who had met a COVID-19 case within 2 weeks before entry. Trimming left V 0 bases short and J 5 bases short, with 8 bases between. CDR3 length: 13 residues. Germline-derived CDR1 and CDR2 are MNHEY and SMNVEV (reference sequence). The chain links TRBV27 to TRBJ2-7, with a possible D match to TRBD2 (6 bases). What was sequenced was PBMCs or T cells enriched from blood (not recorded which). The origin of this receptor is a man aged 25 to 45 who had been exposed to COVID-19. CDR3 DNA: TGTGCCAGCAGTTTATCTAGGAGGGACGAGCAGTACTTC. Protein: CASSLSRRDEQYF.